This T cell receptor (beta chain) was recovered during a study of CD8+ T cells in alopecia areata. Documented treatment: oral pan-JAK inhibitor, 5-10 mg twice daily. Patients with alopecia areata provided lesional scalp punch biopsies as well as peripheral blood. Points from the study as a whole: One nonresponder makes the tie between baseline CD8+ expansion and response uncertain.

Of note for this clone: As yet, its antigen is unknown.

Looked up from germline, CDR1 is MDHEN and CDR2 is SYDVKM. The CDR3 is made up of 14 amino acids. Trimming took 5 bases from V and 5 from J; bases not matched to a gene: 6. RNA, once extracted, was reverse transcribed into cDNA for use as the sequencing template. The repertoire was sequenced with immunoSEQ multiplex PCR; TCRdb's copy has only in-frame clones and lacks some. The sample consists of about 120,000 clones, around 53% of them appearing once. The rearrangement links TRBV28 to TRBJ2-5; TRBD1 matches at 9 bases. The sequences come from CD4+ T cells sorted from blood, collected at week 4, from a patient treated with tofacitinib. This TCR was recovered from a human donor with alopecia areata. The DNA of the CDR3 is TGTGCCAGCAGTGCGGACAGGGGTTCGGAGACCCAGTACTTC. Its protein is CASSADRGSETQYF. Supplemented by reference TRBV28 and TRBJ2-5, the full variable domain reads DVKVTQSSRYLVKRTGEKVFLECVQDMDHENMFWYRQDPGLGLRLIYFSYDVKMKEKGDIPEGYSVSREKKERFSLILESASTNQTSMYLCASSADRGSETQYFGPGTRLLVL.